The T cell receptor (beta chain) described here comes from a study of blood T cell repertoires in COVID-19. Study context: Samples of COVID-19 (acute and convalescent) were obtained from the United States, Italy and Spain. From T cells, B-cell-depleted T cells, or PBMCs came the material, which was cDNA or gDNA.

Enrolment of Seattle patients took place during active infection, and they were followed longitudinally. Looked up from germline, CDR1 is SGHDN and CDR2 is FVKESK. The CDR3 consists of 15 residues. V gave up 4 bases and J gave up 5 bases; unmatched junction bases: 8. Authors' analysis steps: Amplification of reference gene primers provided the estimated nucleated cell counts. Repertoires were generated with immunoSEQ multiplex PCR, while TCRdb's copy carries only in-frame clones and drops some. D and trimming were read from the DNA, whereas the V and J calls and clone size are those reported in that table. Of over 200,000 clones in the sample, 65% to 90% are singletons; the top ten hold around a tenth.

The receptor was isolated from a man aged 50-60 years with COVID-19, enrolled during active disease. The chain links TRBV14 to TRBJ1-2; 9 positions match TRBD1. Material: peripheral blood. CDR3 nucleotides: TGTGCCAGCAGCCGAAGGGGGACAGGGATATATGGCTACACCTTC. It specifies CASSRRGTGIYGYTF.